The TCR beta chain under discussion was sequenced for a study of cytomegalovirus exposure and HLA in healthy donors. From germline, CDR1 is LNHDA and CDR2 SQIVND (reference sequence). CDR3 length: 15 residues. V was shortened by 3 bases and J by 3 bases, with 15 bases between the two germline ends. Measured with immunoSEQ multiplex PCR; TCRdb has only the in-frame clones, and not every one. The data hold about 120,000 clones, with around 90% observed a single time. This receptor was taken from a woman under 30 in good health and CMV-seronegative. The sequencing input was PBMCs. This rearrangement joins TRBV19 to TRBJ2-7; D possibly corresponds to TRBD2 (5 bases). The CDR3 nucleotides read TGTGCCAGTAGTATGGCCAGCGGAGGCAACTACGAGCAGTACTTC. Residues: CASSMASGGNYEQYF.